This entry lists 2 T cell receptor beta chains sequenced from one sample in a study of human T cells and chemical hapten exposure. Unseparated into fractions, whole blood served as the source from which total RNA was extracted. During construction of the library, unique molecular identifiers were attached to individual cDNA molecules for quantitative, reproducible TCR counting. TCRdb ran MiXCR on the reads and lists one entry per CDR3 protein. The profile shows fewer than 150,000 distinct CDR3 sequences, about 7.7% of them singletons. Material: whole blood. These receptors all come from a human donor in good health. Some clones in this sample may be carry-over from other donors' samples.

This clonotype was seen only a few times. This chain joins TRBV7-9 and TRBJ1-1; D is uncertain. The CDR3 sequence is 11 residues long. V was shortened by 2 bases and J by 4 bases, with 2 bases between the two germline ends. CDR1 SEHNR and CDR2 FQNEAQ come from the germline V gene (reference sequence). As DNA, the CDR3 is TGTGCCAGCAGCTTAAGCACTGAAGCTTTCTTT. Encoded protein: CASSLSTEAFF.

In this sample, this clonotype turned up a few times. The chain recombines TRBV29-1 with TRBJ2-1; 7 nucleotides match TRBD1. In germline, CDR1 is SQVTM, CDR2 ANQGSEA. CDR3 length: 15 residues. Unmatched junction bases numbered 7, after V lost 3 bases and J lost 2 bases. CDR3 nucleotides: TGCAGCGTTGATTCATACGGGACAGCCTACAATGAGCAGTTCTTC. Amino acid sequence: CSVDSYGTAYNEQFF.